The rows below give T cell receptor beta chains drawn from one sample of a study of regulatory T cells in long-lasting Graves disease. TCRdb recomputed calls from the multiplex PCR reads with MiXCR, one row per CDR3 protein. The data show about 420,000 distinct CDR3 sequences, roughly 17% seen once. This sample was shared with a second study, whose subject was T cells in Graves' hyperthyroidism and ophthalmopathy.

This specimen was peripheral blood mononuclear cells (PBMCs), taken at new diagnosis, from a patient treated with antithyroid drugs. These receptors originate from a woman aged 18-35 years with Graves disease. Both conserved end residues are part of each CDR3. The D gene is left open where the match is weak. Clone size is stated in some rows and not others, as once, few, many or a class when expanded.

TRBV11-2	many	TRBD1	TRBJ1-5	CASSLGQGGPYSNQPQHF	TGTGCCAGCAGCTTGGGACAGGGGGGCCCGTATAGCAATCAGCCCCAGCATTTT
TRBV20-1	NA	NA	TRBJ1-2	CSASKGSGYGYTF	TGCAGTGCTAGCAAGGGATCAGGGTATGGCTACACCTTC
TRBV5-8	many	NA	TRBJ2-5	CASTIGVGWQETQYF	TGTGCCAGCACAATAGGGGTCGGATGGCAAGAGACCCAGTACTTC
TRBV28	many	NA	TRBJ1-2	CASSSRVGYTF	TGTGCCAGCAGTTCCAGGGTTGGCTACACCTTC
TRBV20-1	NA	NA	TRBJ1-5	CSARDLGNSDQPQHF	TGCAGTGCTAGAGATCTTGGGAACTCAGATCAGCCCCAGCATTTT
TRBV5-1	few	NA	TRBJ2-6	CASSLWNRGGTGANVLTF	TGCGCCAGCAGCTTGTGGAACAGGGGAGGCACTGGGGCCAACGTCCTGACTTTC
TRBV6-2/TRBV6-3	NA	NA	TRBJ2-2	CATRGGWAGELFF	TGTGCCACCCGAGGGGGATGGGCCGGGGAGCTGTTTTTT
TRBV28	NA	NA	TRBJ1-2	CANSLPGTGYGYTF	TGTGCCAACAGTTTACCCGGGACCGGTTATGGCTACACCTTC
TRBV19	NA	TRBD1	TRBJ2-7	CASSIQTGLYEQYF	TGTGCCAGTAGTATTCAGACAGGGCTCTACGAGCAGTACTTC
TRBV9	NA	TRBD1	TRBJ2-7	CASSDAPDRAYEQYF	TGTGCCAGCAGCGACGCCCCCGACAGGGCGTACGAGCAGTACTTC
TRBV6-5	many	TRBD1	TRBJ2-5	CASSYRDRGRETQYF	TGTGCCAGCAGTTACCGCGACAGGGGGCGGGAGACCCAGTACTTC
TRBV6-1	many	TRBD1	TRBJ2-7	CASTELRAGGSYEQYF	TGTGCCAGCACGGAACTTCGGGCAGGGGGCTCCTACGAGCAGTACTTC
TRBV3-1	many	NA	TRBJ1-6	CASSNNRDSPLHF	TGTGCCAGCAGCAACAACAGGGATTCACCCCTCCACTTT
TRBV27	NA	NA	TRBJ2-6	CASSLSEANVLTF	TGTGCCAGCAGTTTATCTGAGGCCAACGTCCTGACTTTC
TRBV3-1	many	NA	TRBJ2-1	CASSQAREQFF	TGTGCCAGCAGCCAAGCGCGTGAGCAGTTCTTC
TRBV5-1	many	NA	TRBJ2-5	CASSLEGGQETQYF	TGCGCCAGCAGCTTGGAGGGTGGCCAAGAGACCCAGTACTTC
TRBV29-1	many	NA	TRBJ2-1	CSATWGEQFF	TGCAGCGCCACTTGGGGTGAGCAGTTCTTC
TRBV7-9	NA	NA	TRBJ2-1	CASRAGIRGGNKQFF	TGTGCCAGCAGGGCGGGAATTAGGGGTGGCAATAAGCAGTTCTTC
TRBV29-1	few	TRBD2	TRBJ2-7	CSIGLAGGYEQYF	TGCAGCATAGGACTAGCGGGAGGTTACGAGCAGTACTTC
TRBV7-9	many	NA	TRBJ2-7	CASSSAWGLGYF	TGTGCCAGCAGCTCCGCCTGGGGGCTTGGGTACTTC
TRBV4-3	NA	TRBD2	TRBJ2-1	CASSQSFSGSNEQFF	TGCGCCAGCAGCCAATCCTTTAGCGGGAGTAATGAGCAGTTCTTC
TRBV6-5	many	TRBD2	TRBJ2-7	CASSYRGGFLYEQYF	TGTGCCAGCAGTTACCGGGGAGGGTTCCTTTACGAGCAGTACTTC
TRBV6-5	many	TRBD2	TRBJ2-3	CASSYSTSGSADTQYF	TGTGCCAGCAGTTACTCGACTAGCGGGAGTGCCGATACGCAGTATTTT
TRBV7-6	NA	NA	TRBJ1-2	CASSPNEYYGYTF	TGTGCCAGCAGCCCAAACGAATACTATGGCTACACCTTC
TRBV6-1	many	NA	TRBJ1-2	CASTQAAEGYGYTF	TGTGCCAGCACCCAGGCGGCCGAGGGCTATGGCTACACCTTC
TRBV9	NA	TRBD1	TRBJ2-1	CASSAGTGRHNEQFF	TGTGCCAGCAGCGCCGGGACAGGGCGGCACAATGAGCAGTTCTTC
TRBV7-9	NA	NA	TRBJ2-5	CASSRGRSQETQYF	TGTGCCAGCAGCCGAGGGCGTAGCCAAGAGACCCAGTACTTC
TRBV28	many	TRBD2	TRBJ2-1	CASRAAGGTYNEQFF	TGTGCCAGCAGGGCCGCGGGGGGCACCTACAATGAGCAGTTCTTC
TRBV10-2	NA	NA	TRBJ2-3	CASSDPGTSDTQYF	TGCGCCAGCAGTGATCCGGGAACGTCAGATACGCAGTATTTT
TRBV9	NA	NA	TRBJ2-1	CASSVRPLNEQFF	TGTGCCAGCAGCGTTCGACCGCTCAATGAGCAGTTCTTC
TRBV29-1	NA	TRBD2	TRBJ2-2	CSVEIWDSGSAGELFF	TGCAGCGTTGAAATATGGGATAGCGGGAGCGCCGGGGAGCTGTTTTTT
TRBV28	NA	NA	TRBJ2-3	CASSFPWGADTQYF	TGTGCCAGCAGTTTTCCCTGGGGCGCAGATACGCAGTATTTT
TRBV7-9	many	NA	TRBJ2-5	CASSLRELQETQYF	TGTGCCAGCAGTTTACGAGAGCTGCAAGAGACCCAGTACTTC
TRBV7-2	few	NA	TRBJ2-1	CASNRRASDNEQSF	TGTGCCAGCAACAGGCGGGCCTCCGACAATGAGCAGTCCTTC
TRBV10-3	many	NA	TRBJ2-3	CAISASTDTQYF	TGTGCCATCAGTGCTAGCACAGATACGCAGTATTTT
TRBV4-3	few	TRBD1	TRBJ2-5	CASSQVGTGGGETQYF	TGCGCCAGCAGCCAAGTTGGGACAGGGGGTGGGGAGACCCAGTACTTC
TRBV28	NA	TRBD2	TRBJ2-1	CASSPTSGSWNEQFF	TGTGCCAGCAGTCCGACTAGCGGGAGTTGGAATGAGCAGTTCTTC
TRBV5-1	few	TRBD1	TRBJ2-1	CASSLPTGTGYTEQFF	TGCGCCAGCAGCTTGCCGACCGGGACAGGGTACACTGAGCAGTTCTTC
TRBV5-1	NA	TRBD1	TRBJ2-2	CASSSGQGGTGELFF	TGCGCCAGCAGCAGTGGACAGGGGGGCACCGGGGAGCTGTTTTTT
TRBV20-1	many	TRBD1	TRBJ2-2	CSARALGQGAAGELFF	TGCAGTGCTAGAGCTTTGGGACAGGGTGCTGCCGGGGAGCTGTTTTTT
TRBV27	NA	NA	TRBJ1-4	CASSLTPQAGEKLFF	TGTGCCAGCAGTTTAACCCCTCAGGCGGGGGAAAAACTGTTTTTT
TRBV6-5	many	TRBD1	TRBJ1-2	CASSSTGGSTANYGYTF	TGTGCCAGCAGTTCCACAGGGGGCTCAACGGCTAACTATGGCTACACCTTC
TRBV7-3	many	NA	TRBJ1-1	CASSLSGNTEAFF	TGTGCCAGCAGCTTATCGGGGAACACTGAAGCTTTCTTT
TRBV28	many	NA	TRBJ1-2	CASTPDPVLGYTF	TGTGCCAGCACCCCGGACCCGGTGCTCGGCTACACCTTC
TRBV28	NA	NA	TRBJ1-1	CASSPYLNRLTEAFF	TGTGCCAGCAGTCCATACTTAAACAGGCTCACTGAAGCTTTCTTT
TRBV15	once	NA	TRBJ1-6	CATSRDRFSVAHSPLHF	TGTGCCACCAGCAGAGATAGATTCAGTGTAGCGCATTCACCCCTCCACTTT
TRBV6-2/TRBV6-3	NA	NA	TRBJ2-7	CASSYYWDISYEQYF	TGTGCCAGCAGTTACTACTGGGACATCTCCTACGAGCAGTACTTC
TRBV5-5	few	NA	TRBJ1-5	CASSLEQGAQPQHF	TGTGCCAGCAGCTTGGAACAGGGAGCTCAGCCCCAGCATTTT
TRBV6-1	few	NA	TRBJ1-4	CASGRPGKLFF	TGTGCCAGCGGACGTCCCGGAAAACTGTTTTTT